Presented here are 28 T cell receptor beta chains from one specimen sequenced in a study of OX40 agonist ivuxolimab in advanced cancers. Repertoires were generated with immunoSEQ multiplex PCR, while TCRdb's copy carries only in-frame clones and drops some. The sample contains tens of thousands of clones, 85% to 90% of which appear only once. The material sequenced was CD4+ or CD8+ T cells sorted from blood, taken in a trial of the OX40 agonist ivuxolimab. These TCRs come from an adult with an advanced solid tumor such as melanoma, head and neck, liver or kidney cancer.

This chain joins TRBV5-1 and TRBJ2-1; no definite D call. The CDR3 is made up of 11 amino acids. Looked up from germline, CDR1 is SGHRS and CDR2 is YFSETQ. V lost 4 bases to trimming and J lost 4 bases, with 3 bases between them. CDR3 bases: TGCGCCAGCAGCAGTTACAATGAGCAGTTCTTC. This codes for CASSSYNEQFF. Drawing the rest from reference TRBV5-1 and TRBJ2-1, the complete variable domain is KAGVTQTPRYLIKTRGQQVTLSCSPISGHRSVSWYQQTPGQGLQFLFEYFSETQRNKGNFPGRFSGRQFSNSRSEMNVSTLELGDSALYLCASSSYNEQFFGPGTRLTVL.

This chain connects TRBV11-2 to TRBJ2-7, with D perhaps matching TRBD2 (7 bases). The CDR3 extends over 15 amino acids. Germline V gene lookup returns CDR1 SGHAT and CDR2 FQNNGV. The ends were cut back, 7 bases at V and 0 bases at J, with 16 bases in the middle. This CDR3 reads CASTSSGTHSYEQYF. As DNA, the CDR3 is TGTGCCAGCACCTCCAGCGGGACACACTCCTACGAGCAGTACTTC.

The chain carries TRBV18 and TRBJ1-5; D gene unclear. Trimming removed 2 bases at V and 9 bases at J, with 11 bases between. CDR3 length equals 13 residues. Germline CDR1 reads KGHSH; CDR2 reads LQKENI. The CDR3 sequence: CASSPIQDGPQHF. CDR3 DNA sequence: TGTGCCAGCTCACCAATTCAGGACGGGCCCCAGCATTTT.

This chain uses TRBV29-1 with TRBJ2-3, with TRBD2 as a possible D gene (7 bases). V dropped 3 bases and J dropped 5 bases, with 18 bases sitting between them. The V gene's germline CDR1 is SQVTM and CDR2 ANQGSEA. This CDR3 has 15 amino acids. For the CDR3, the DNA is TGCAGCGTTGATGCTCGGGCGGGGGCCGGAGATACGCAGTATTTT. Amino acids: CSVDARAGAGDTQYF.

This chain links TRBV5-1 with TRBJ2-2, with TRBD1 identical over 9 bases. The CDR3 runs 16 residues. Trimming removed 4 bases from V and 4 bases from J; junction bases left unmatched: 8. CDR1 is SGHRS and CDR2 is YFSETQ in the germline V gene. CDR3: CASSLIGTGSTGELFF. CDR3 DNA sequence: TGCGCCAGCAGCCTGATTGGGACAGGGTCCACCGGGGAGCTGTTTTTT.

V gene TRBV4-3 combines with J gene TRBJ1-3, with D hard to call. The V and J ends lost 0 bases and 0 bases respectively, with 12 bases between them. Germline V gene lookup returns CDR1 LGHNA and CDR2 YSLEER. The CDR3 extends over 17 amino acids. Here the CDR3 DNA reads TGCGCCAGCAGCCAAGAAAGTAGTCACAGCTCTGGAAACACCATATATTTT. Residues: CASSQESSHSSGNTIYF.

This chain's CDR3 is CASSLVLRGEAFF. CDR3 bases: TGTGCCAGCAGCTTAGTTCTACGCGGGGAAGCTTTCTTT. This chain links TRBV7-6 with TRBJ1-1; unclear D gene. The CDR3 runs 13 residues. Germline CDR1 and CDR2: SGHVS and FNYEAQ. V was shortened by 1 base and J by 8 bases, with 11 bases between the two germline ends.

This clone was seen a single time. The J gene is TRBJ2-3, the V gene TRBV9; 8 bases agree with TRBD1. The CDR3 contains 14 residues. Losses at the gene ends were 1 base for V and 4 bases for J; bases not matched to a gene: 2. Germline-derived CDR1 and CDR2 are SGDLS and YYNGEE. The CDR3 nucleotides read TGTGCCAGCAGCGTACTACAGGGGGCAGATACGCAGTATTTT. This translates into CASSVLQGADTQYF.

The chain combines TRBV20-1 with TRBJ1-1; no firm D call. The germline V gene has CDR1 DFQATT and CDR2 SNEGSKA (reference sequence). CDR3 size: 11 residues. The V end was cut by 6 bases, the J end by 6 bases, with 11 bases between. As DNA, the CDR3 is TGCAGTGCCTTAAGTTCCGCTGAAGCTTTCTTT. It yields the protein CSALSSAEAFF.

The rearrangement joins TRBV27 to TRBJ2-7; D may be TRBD2 (5 bases). Trimming stripped 4 bases from V and 1 base from J, with 11 bases between. The length of the CDR3 is 14 residues. The germline V gene has CDR1 MNHEY and CDR2 SMNVEV (reference sequence). DNA for the CDR3: TGTGCCAGCAGTTCCACCTCGGGGTCCTACGAGCAGTACTTC. Protein sequence: CASSSTSGSYEQYF.

Comment on this clone: Other DNA sequences in the sample encode the same CDR3. J is TRBJ1-1 and V is TRBV5-5, with no clear D. Germline V gives CDR1 SGHKS, CDR2 YYEKEE (reference sequence). Trimming removed 0 bases at V and 1 base at J, with 10 bases between. The length of the CDR3 is 15 residues. In DNA form, the CDR3 reads TGTGCCAGCAGCTTGGCACCGGGCCGGAACACTGAAGCTTTCTTT. It encodes CASSLAPGRNTEAFF.

The chain employs TRBV5-1 and TRBJ1-6, with a possible D match to TRBD1 (5 bases). Germline lookup yields CDR1 SGHRS and CDR2 YFSETQ. Trimming took 0 bases from V and 0 from J, leaving 22 bases between them. This CDR3 is built from 21 residues. CDR3 sequence: CASSLAGGSATDSSYNSPLHF. CDR3 coding DNA: TGCGCCAGCAGCTTGGCCGGGGGGTCGGCCACAGATAGCTCCTATAATTCACCCCTCCACTTT.

The chain is built from TRBV6-1 and TRBJ2-7, with D unresolved. Germline V gene lookup returns CDR1 MNHNS and CDR2 SASEGT. The CDR3 loop spans 12 amino acids. Trimming removed 6 bases at V and 5 bases at J, with 11 bases between. The CDR3 region has the DNA TGTGCCAGCAGCCCCCTAGGTCACGAGCAGTACTTC. Translated: CASSPLGHEQYF.

The gene calls are TRBV9 and TRBJ1-2; D is unclear. V lost 4 bases and J 1 base, leaving 17 bases between the germline ends. CDR1 is SGDLS and CDR2 is YYNGEE in the germline V gene. This CDR3 has 16 amino acids. CDR3 protein: CASSLRALGNNYGYTF. The CDR3 DNA reads as TGTGCCAGCAGCTTACGGGCCCTGGGGAATAACTATGGCTACACCTTC.

The chain recombines TRBV14 with TRBJ2-1; either TRBD1 or TRBD2 may supply D (6 bases each). CDR3 length: 16 amino acids. Germline CDR1 is SGHDN and CDR2 is FVKESK. V lost 3 bases, J lost 2 bases, and 14 bases lay in between. CDR3 residues: CASSQVPGAAYNEQFF. The CDR3 DNA reads as TGTGCCAGCAGCCAGGTTCCGGGGGCCGCCTACAATGAGCAGTTCTTC.

The chain carries TRBV5-1 and TRBJ1-2, with TRBD1 identical over 11 bases. V shed 6 bases, J shed 5 bases, and the junction held 6 bases outside the gene matches. Germline CDR1 SGHRS, CDR2 YFSETQ. The CDR3 runs 14 residues. This CDR3 is CASTRTGGEYGYTF. The CDR3 DNA follows: TGCGCCAGCACCCGGACAGGGGGCGAGTATGGCTACACCTTC.

The chain carries TRBV5-6 and TRBJ2-7; D is possibly TRBD1 or TRBD2 (5 bases each). Germline CDR1 is SGHDT and CDR2 is YYEEEE. The V gene lost 2 bases and the J gene lost 0 bases, with 12 bases spanning the gap. The CDR3 totals 15 residues. DNA of the CDR3: TGTGCCAGCAGCTTAACCGGGACCCTCTCCTACGAGCAGTACTTC. The encoded protein is CASSLTGTLSYEQYF.

The chain combines TRBV14 with TRBJ2-2, with D tentatively TRBD2 (6 bases). The V gene lost 1 base and the J gene lost 5 bases, with 14 bases spanning the gap. The germline CDR1 and CDR2 sequences are SGHDN and FVKESK. The CDR3 covers 16 residues. CDR3 DNA sequence: TGTGCCAGCAGCCAAGCGGGCGGGGTTGTTACCGGGGAGCTGTTTTTT. Translating gives CASSQAGGVVTGELFF.

J is TRBJ1-5 and V is TRBV13; D call uncertain. The V end lost 3 bases, the J end lost 4 bases, and 4 bases lay between the germline ends. CDR3 length: 12 amino acids. The germline V gene has CDR1 PRHDT and CDR2 FYEKMQ (reference sequence). The CDR3 bases are TGTGCCAGCAGCTTCTGGAATCAGCCCCAGCATTTT. It yields the protein CASSFWNQPQHF.

The chain uses TRBV11-3 and TRBJ2-7; D remains ambiguous. V lost 5 bases and J 3 bases, leaving 11 bases between the germline ends. The CDR3 is made up of 13 amino acids. Germline loops: CDR1 SGHNT, CDR2 YENEEA. CDR3 in amino acids: CASSPPDGYEQYF. CDR3 DNA sequence: TGTGCCAGCAGCCCCCCGGACGGCTACGAGCAGTACTTC. The full variable domain, rest sourced from reference TRBV11-3 and TRBJ2-7, is EAGVVQSPRYKIIEKKQPVAFWCNPISGHNTLYWYLQNLGQGPELLIRYENEEAVDDSQLPKDRFSAERLKGVDSTLKIQPAELGDSAVYLCASSPPDGYEQYFGPGTRLTVT.

On this clone: Within the sample, other DNA sequences also encode this same CDR3. The chain couples TRBV2 to TRBJ1-1; possibly TRBD1 for D (5 bases). Trimming took 4 bases from V and 0 from J, leaving 9 bases between them. Per germline, CDR1 SNHLY and CDR2 FYNNEI. The CDR3 contains 14 residues. The CDR3 DNA reads as TGTGCCAGCAGTGGGGACGGAATGAACACTGAAGCTTTCTTT. Translating it yields CASSGDGMNTEAFF.

This sequence joins TRBV28 and TRBJ2-5, with 9 bases that match TRBD2. This CDR3 spans 15 amino acids. The germline V gene encodes CDR1 MDHEN and CDR2 SYDVKM. V shed 9 bases, J shed 4 bases, and the junction held 12 bases outside the gene matches. Here the CDR3 DNA reads TGTGCCAGTACGAACGGGACTAGCCGTCGAGAGACCCAGTACTTC. It yields the protein CASTNGTSRRETQYF. Full variable domain (outside the CDR3, taken from reference TRBV28 and TRBJ2-5): DVKVTQSSRYLVKRTGEKVFLECVQDMDHENMFWYRQDPGLGLRLIYFSYDVKMKEKGDIPEGYSVSREKKERFSLILESASTNQTSMYLCASTNGTSRRETQYFGPGTRLLVL.

This clone was found a few times. The gene calls are TRBV28 and TRBJ1-6; 7 bases agree with TRBD1. Germline CDR1 and CDR2: MDHEN and SYDVKM. V was pared by 5 bases and J by 10 bases, with 8 bases of the junction left unmatched. The CDR3 is 14 amino acids. CDR3 nucleotides: TGTGCCAGCAGTACTACAGGGGCCAACTCACCCCTCCACTTT. It specifies CASSTTGANSPLHF.

The chain carries TRBV4-2 and TRBJ2-3, with TRBD2 matching over 7 bases. The CDR3 is 18 amino acids. Looked up from germline, CDR1 is LGHNA and CDR2 is YNFKEQ. J lost 2 bases, V lost 0 bases, and 11 bases had no gene match. This CDR3 is CASSQEVQRGLFTDTQYF. In DNA form, the CDR3 reads TGTGCCAGCAGCCAAGAAGTCCAGCGGGGACTGTTCACAGATACGCAGTATTTT.

The chain is built from TRBV5-6 and TRBJ1-1; 10 positions match TRBD1. Looked up from germline, CDR1 is SGHDT and CDR2 is YYEEEE. The J segment lost 5 bases and the V segment lost 7 bases, leaving 8 bases of the junction unmatched. The CDR3 length is 14 residues. The CDR3 nucleotides are TGTGCCAGCCGCCGACAGGGGGCGTCTACTGAAGCTTTCTTT. Translating it yields CASRRQGASTEAFF. Complete variable domain (other parts from reference TRBV5-6 and TRBJ1-1): DAGVTQSPTHLIKTRGQQVTLRCSPKSGHDTVSWYQQALGQGPQFIFQYYEEEERQRGNFPDRFSGHQFPNYSSELNVNALLLGDSALYLCASRRQGASTEAFFGQGTRLTVV.

V gene TRBV9 combines with J gene TRBJ2-5; D is unclear. With 1 base removed from V and 1 base from J, the gap between germline ends came to 2 bases. The CDR3 is 12 residues long. Germline CDR1 is SGDLS and CDR2 is YYNGEE. Here the CDR3 reads CASSVTQETQYF. In nucleotides, the CDR3 is TGTGCCAGCAGCGTAACCCAAGAGACCCAGTACTTC.

The chain joins TRBV6-5 to TRBJ1-3; 8 bases agree with TRBD1. Trimming cost V 4 bases and J 4 bases; bases outside gene matches: 9. The germline V gene has CDR1 MNHEY and CDR2 SVGAGI. The CDR3 sequence is 16 residues long. Written as DNA, the CDR3 is TGTGCCAGCAGTTCATCGGACAGGGTTTACGGAAACACCATATATTTT. Translating it yields CASSSSDRVYGNTIYF.

This sequence joins TRBV19 and TRBJ1-1; D is unclear. Trimming removed 3 bases at V and 1 base at J, with 9 bases between. CDR1 is LNHDA, CDR2 SQIVND, per germline (reference sequence). CDR3 size: 14 residues. This CDR3 reads CASSMGWGNTEAFF. The CDR3 DNA reads TGTGCCAGTAGTATGGGGTGGGGGAACACTGAAGCTTTCTTT.